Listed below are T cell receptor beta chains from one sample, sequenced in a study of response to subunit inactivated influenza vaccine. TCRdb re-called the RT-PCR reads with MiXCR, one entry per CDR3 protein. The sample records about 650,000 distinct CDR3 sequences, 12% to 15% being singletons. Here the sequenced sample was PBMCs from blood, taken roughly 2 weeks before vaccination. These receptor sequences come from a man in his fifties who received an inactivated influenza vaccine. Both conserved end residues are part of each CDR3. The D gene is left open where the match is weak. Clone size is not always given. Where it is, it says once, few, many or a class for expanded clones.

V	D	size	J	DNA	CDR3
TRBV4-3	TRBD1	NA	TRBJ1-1	TGCGCCAGCAGCCCCACAGGGGTATCAAAGGTGACTGAAGCTTTCTTT	CASSPTGVSKVTEAFF
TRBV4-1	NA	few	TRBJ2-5	TGCGCCAGCAGTGCGGGCCACTTACAAGAGACCCAGTACTTC	CASSAGHLQETQYF
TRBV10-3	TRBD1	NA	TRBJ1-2	TGTGCCATCAACCATGACAGGGCTAATGGCTACACCTTC	CAINHDRANGYTF
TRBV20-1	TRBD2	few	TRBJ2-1	TGCAGTGCTAGAGGGGGACCCGCGGGGGGTGAGCAGTTCTTC	CSARGGPAGGEQFF
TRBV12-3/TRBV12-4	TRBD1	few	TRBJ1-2	TGTGCCAGCAGTTTAGGACAGGGGGCCCCGTATGGCTACACCTTC	CASSLGQGAPYGYTF
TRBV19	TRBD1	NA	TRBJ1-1	TGTGCCAGTCGCAAGGGCAGGGGGCCGCTGGGCACTGAAGCTTTCTTT	CASRKGRGPLGTEAFF
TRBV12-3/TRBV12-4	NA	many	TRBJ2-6	TGTGCCAGCAGTTTTCTGCTTGACTCTGGGGCCAACGTCCTGACTTTC	CASSFLLDSGANVLTF
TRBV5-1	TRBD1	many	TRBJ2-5	TGCGCCAGCAGCTCCACAGGGGAAGGGGAAGAGACCCAGTACTTC	CASSSTGEGEETQYF
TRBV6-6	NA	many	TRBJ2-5	TGTGCCAGCAGTTCGGCTGGATTCGGGACCCAGTACTTC	CASSSAGFGTQYF
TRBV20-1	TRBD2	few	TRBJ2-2	TGCAGTGCTAGACCCGGAGGCGGGACTACTCACACCGGGGAGCTGTTTTTT	CSARPGGGTTHTGELFF
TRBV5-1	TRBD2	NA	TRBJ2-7	TGCGCCAGCAGCTTCGGCGGGGGGTACCACTACGAGCAGTACTTC	CASSFGGGYHYEQYF
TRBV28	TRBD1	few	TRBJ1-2	TGTGCCAGCAGTTCACTTGAGACAGGGGATGGCTACACCTTC	CASSSLETGDGYTF
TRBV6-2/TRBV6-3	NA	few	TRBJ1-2	TGTGCCAGCAGTTCTTCCGCGGCCCCGTTAAACTATGGCTACACCTTC	CASSSSAAPLNYGYTF
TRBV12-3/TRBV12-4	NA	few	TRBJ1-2	TGTGCCAGCAGTCAGTCGGGACTCTATGGCTACACCTTC	CASSQSGLYGYTF
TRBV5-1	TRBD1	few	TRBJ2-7	TGCGCCAGCAGCGGGGACAGGGCTACCTACGAGCAGTACTTC	CASSGDRATYEQYF